The T cell receptor beta chain described here comes from a study of T cell responses to AZD1222 COVID-19 vaccine. Study-level findings and limits: Per reports, nearly half of all spike-specific TCRs target regions that are unmutated in variants.

Per germline, CDR1 KGHSH and CDR2 LQKENI. V lost 2 bases and J lost 2, with 18 bases in between. This CDR3 comprises 17 residues. The assay was immunoSEQ multiplex PCR, and TCRdb's table has in-frame clones only and misses some. The profile covers fewer than 65,000 clones, with around 83% appearing a single time and 20% taken by the ten largest. With regard to this clone: What it binds is not known.

The receptor comes from an adult in good health. Sample: peripheral blood, taken on day 0 of AZD1222 vaccination. The chain has TRBV18 and TRBJ1-1, with TRBD1 as a possible D gene (5 bases). The CDR3 region is CASSPRSGVGDNTEAFF. In DNA, the CDR3 is TGTGCCAGCTCACCAAGGAGCGGGGTAGGGGACAACACTGAAGCTTTCTTT.